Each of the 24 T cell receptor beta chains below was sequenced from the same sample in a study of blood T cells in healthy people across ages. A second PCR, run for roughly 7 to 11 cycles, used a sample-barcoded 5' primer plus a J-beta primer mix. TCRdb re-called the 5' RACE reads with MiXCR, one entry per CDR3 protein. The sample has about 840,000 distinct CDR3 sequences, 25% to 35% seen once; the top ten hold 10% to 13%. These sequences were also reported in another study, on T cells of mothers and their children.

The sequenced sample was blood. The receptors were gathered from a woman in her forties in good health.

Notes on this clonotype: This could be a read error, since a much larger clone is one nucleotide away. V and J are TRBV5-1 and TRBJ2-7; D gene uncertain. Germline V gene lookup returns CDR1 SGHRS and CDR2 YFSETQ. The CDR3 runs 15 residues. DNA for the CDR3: TGCGCCAGCAGCTTGTCCGCAATGAGCTCCTGCGAGCAGTACTTC. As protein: CASSLSAMSSCEQYF.

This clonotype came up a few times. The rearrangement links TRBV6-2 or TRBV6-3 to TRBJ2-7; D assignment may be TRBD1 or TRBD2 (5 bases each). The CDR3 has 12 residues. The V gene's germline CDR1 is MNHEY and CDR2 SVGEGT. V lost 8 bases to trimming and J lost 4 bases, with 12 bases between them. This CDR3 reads CASGDVSYEQYF. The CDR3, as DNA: TGTGCCAGCGGGGACGTGAGTTACGAGCAGTACTTC.

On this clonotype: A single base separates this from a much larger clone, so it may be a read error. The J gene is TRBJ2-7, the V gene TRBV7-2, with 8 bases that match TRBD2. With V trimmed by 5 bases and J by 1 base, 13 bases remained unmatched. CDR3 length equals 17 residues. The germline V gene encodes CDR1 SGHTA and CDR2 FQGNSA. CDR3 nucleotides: TGTGCCAGCAGCCGGCCTTCGGCGAGCGGGGGTTCCTACGAGCAGTACTTC. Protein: CASSRPSASGGSYEQYF.

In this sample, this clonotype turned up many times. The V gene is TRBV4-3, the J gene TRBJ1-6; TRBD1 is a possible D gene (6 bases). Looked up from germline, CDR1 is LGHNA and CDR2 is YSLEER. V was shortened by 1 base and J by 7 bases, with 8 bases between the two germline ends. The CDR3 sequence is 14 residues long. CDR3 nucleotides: TGCGCCAGCAGCCAAGCAGGGGACAATTCACCCCTCCACTTT. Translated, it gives CASSQAGDNSPLHF.

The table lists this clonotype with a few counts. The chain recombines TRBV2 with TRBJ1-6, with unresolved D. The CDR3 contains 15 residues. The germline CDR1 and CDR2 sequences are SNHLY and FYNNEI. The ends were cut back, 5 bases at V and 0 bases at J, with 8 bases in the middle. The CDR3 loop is CASSLRDSYNSPLHF. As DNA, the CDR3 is TGTGCCAGCAGTCTACGGGACTCCTATAATTCACCCCTCCACTTT.

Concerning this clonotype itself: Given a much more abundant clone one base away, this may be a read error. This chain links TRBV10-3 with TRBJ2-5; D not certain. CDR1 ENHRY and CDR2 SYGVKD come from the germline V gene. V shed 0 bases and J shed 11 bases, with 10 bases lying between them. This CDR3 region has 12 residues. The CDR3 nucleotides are TGTGCCATCAGTGAGTCGTTCAATGAGCAGTACTTC. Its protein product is CAISESFNEQYF.

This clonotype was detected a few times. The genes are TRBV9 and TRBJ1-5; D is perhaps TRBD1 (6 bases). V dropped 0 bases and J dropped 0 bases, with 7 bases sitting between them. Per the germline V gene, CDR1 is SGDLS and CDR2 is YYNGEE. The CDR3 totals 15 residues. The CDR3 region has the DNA TGTGCCAGCAGCGTAGGGGACAATAGCAATCAGCCCCAGCATTTT. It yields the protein CASSVGDNSNQPQHF.

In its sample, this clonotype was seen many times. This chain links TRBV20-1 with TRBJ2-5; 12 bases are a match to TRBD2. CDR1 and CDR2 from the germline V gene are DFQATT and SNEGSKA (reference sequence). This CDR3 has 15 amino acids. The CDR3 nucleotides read TGCAGCACACAACCTAGCGGGGGGGCCTCCGAGACCCAGTACTTC. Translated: CSTQPSGGASETQYF.

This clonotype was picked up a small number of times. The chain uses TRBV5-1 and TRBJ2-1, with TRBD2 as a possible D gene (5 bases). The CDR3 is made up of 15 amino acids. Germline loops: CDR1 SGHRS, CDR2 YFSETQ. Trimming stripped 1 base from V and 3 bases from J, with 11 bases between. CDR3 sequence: CASSLNGVGYNEQFF. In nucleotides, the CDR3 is TGCGCCAGCAGCTTGAACGGGGTTGGCTACAATGAGCAGTTCTTC.

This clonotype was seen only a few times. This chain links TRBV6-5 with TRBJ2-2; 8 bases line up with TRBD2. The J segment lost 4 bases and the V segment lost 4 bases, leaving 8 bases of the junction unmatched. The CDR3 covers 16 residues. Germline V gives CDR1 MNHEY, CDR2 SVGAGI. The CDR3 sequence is CASSWGGGSGTGELFF. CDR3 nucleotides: TGTGCCAGCAGTTGGGGCGGGGGGTCCGGCACCGGGGAGCTGTTTTTT.

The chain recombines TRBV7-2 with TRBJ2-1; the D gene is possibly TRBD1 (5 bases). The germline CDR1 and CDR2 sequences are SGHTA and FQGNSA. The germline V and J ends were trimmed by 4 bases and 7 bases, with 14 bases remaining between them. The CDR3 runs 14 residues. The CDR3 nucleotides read TGTGCCAGCAGCTACCAGGGCCACGGGAATGAGCAGTTCTTC. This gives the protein CASSYQGHGNEQFF.

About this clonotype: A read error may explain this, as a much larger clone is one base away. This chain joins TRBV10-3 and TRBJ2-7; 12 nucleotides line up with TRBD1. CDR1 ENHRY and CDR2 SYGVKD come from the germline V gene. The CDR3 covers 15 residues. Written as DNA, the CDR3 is TGTGCCATCAGTGGGGGACAGGGGGCGCGAACCGAGCAGGACTTC. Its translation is CAISGGQGARTEQDF.

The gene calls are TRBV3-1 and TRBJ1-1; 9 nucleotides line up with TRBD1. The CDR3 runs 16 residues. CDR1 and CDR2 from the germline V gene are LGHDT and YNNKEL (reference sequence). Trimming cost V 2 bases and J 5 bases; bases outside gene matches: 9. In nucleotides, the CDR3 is TGTGCCAGCAGCCAAAAGGGAACAGGGGGCAGGACTGAAGCTTTCTTT. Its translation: CASSQKGTGGRTEAFF.

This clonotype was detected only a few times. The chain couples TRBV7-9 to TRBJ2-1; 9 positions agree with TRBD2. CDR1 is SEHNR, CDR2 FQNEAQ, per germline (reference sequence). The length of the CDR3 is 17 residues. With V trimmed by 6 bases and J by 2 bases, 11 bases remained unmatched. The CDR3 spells CASREIQLAGAYNEQFF. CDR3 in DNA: TGTGCCAGCAGGGAAATCCAATTAGCGGGGGCCTACAATGAGCAGTTCTTC. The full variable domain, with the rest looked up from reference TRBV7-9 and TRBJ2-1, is DTGVSQNPRHKITKRGQNVTFRCDPISEHNRLYWYRQTLGQGPEFLTYFQNEAQLEKSRLLSDRFSAERPKGSFSTLEIQRTEQGDSAMYLCASREIQLAGAYNEQFFGPGTRLTVL.

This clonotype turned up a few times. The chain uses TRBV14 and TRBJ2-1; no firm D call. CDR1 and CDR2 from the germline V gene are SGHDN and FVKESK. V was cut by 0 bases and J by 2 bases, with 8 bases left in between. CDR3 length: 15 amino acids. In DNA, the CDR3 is TGTGCCAGCAGCCAAGAGGGCCTTACCTACAATGAGCAGTTCTTC. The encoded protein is CASSQEGLTYNEQFF. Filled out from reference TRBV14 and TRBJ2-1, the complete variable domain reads EAGVTQFPSHSVIEKGQTVTLRCDPISGHDNLYWYRRVMGKEIKFLLHFVKESKQDESGMPNNRFLAERTGGTYSTLKVQPAELEDSGVYFCASSQEGLTYNEQFFGPGTRLTVL.

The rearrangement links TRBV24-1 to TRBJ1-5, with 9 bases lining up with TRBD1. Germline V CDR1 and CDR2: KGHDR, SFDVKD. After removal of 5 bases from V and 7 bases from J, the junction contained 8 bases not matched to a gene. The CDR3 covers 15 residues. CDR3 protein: CATSGGQGPQQPQHF. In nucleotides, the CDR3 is TGTGCCACCAGTGGGGGACAGGGTCCGCAACAGCCCCAGCATTTT.

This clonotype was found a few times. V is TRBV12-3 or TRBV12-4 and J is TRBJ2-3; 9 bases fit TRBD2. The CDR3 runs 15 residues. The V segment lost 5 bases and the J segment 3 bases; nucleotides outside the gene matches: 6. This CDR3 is CASSANGLATDTQYF. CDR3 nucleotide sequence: TGTGCCAGCAGTGCTAATGGACTAGCGACAGATACGCAGTATTTT.

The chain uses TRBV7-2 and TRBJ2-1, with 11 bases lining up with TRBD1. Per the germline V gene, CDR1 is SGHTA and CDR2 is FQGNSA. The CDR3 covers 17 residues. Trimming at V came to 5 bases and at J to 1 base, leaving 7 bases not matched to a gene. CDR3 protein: CASSVPGQGESYNEQFF. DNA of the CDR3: TGTGCCAGCAGCGTACCGGGACAGGGGGAGTCCTACAATGAGCAGTTCTTC.

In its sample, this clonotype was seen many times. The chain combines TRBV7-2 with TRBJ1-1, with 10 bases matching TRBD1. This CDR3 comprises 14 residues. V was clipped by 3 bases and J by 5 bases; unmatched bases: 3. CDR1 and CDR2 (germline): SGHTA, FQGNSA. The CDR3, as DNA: TGTGCCAGCAGCTTGACAGGGGGCAGGACTGAAGCTTTCTTT. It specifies CASSLTGGRTEAFF.

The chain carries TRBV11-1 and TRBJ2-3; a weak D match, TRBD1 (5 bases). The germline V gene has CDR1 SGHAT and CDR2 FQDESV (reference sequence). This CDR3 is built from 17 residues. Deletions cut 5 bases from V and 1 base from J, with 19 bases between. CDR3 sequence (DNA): TGTGCCAGCAGCACACATAAGGGTCAGGGTGGCACAGATACGCAGTATTTT. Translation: CASSTHKGQGGTDTQYF.

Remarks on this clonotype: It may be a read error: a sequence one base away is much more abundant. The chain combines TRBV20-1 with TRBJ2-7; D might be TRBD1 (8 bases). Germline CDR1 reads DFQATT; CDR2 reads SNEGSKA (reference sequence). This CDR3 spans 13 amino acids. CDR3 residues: CSASQGGSYGQYF. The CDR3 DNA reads TGCAGTGCTTCACAGGGGGGGTCCTACGGGCAGTACTTC.

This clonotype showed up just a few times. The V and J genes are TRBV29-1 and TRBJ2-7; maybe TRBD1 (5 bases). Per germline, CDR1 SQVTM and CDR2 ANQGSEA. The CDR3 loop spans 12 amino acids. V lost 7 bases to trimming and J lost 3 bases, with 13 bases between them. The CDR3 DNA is TGCAGCGCCGGCGGCAGGGACTACGAGCAGTACTTC. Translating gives CSAGGRDYEQYF.

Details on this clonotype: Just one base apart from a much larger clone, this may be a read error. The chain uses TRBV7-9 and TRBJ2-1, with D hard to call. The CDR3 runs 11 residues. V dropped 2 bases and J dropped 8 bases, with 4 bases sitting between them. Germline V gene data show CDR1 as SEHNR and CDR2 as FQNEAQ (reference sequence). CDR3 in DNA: TGTGCCAGCAGCTTATGCTATGAGCAGTTCTTC. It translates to CASSLCYEQFF.

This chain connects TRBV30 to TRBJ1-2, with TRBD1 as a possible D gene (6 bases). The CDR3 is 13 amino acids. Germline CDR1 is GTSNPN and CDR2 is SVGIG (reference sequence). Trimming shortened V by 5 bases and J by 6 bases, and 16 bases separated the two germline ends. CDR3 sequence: CAWGTGQPNGYTF. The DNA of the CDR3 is TGTGCCTGGGGGACGGGACAACCGAATGGCTACACCTTC.